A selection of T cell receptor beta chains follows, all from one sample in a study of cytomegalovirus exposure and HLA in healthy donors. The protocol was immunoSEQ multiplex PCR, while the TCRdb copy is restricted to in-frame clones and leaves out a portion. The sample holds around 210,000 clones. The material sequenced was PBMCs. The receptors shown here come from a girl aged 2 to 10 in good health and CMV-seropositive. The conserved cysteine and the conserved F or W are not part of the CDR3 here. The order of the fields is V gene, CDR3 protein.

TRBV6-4 ASSESGSSYEQY
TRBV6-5 ASRGLAGTDQAQY
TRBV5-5 ASSLGTGAEEQY
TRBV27 ASSLSTGELAYEQY
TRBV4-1 ASSQNGISYEQY
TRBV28 ASSPGTVPNYGYT
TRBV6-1 ASSERYNEQF
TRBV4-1 ASSQAEGAGYGYT
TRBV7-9 ASSLSQTGNTEAF
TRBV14 ASSQRQGPTSYGYT
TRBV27 ASSFARGLANYGYT
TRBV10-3 ATRFTQGETQY
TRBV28 ASDNGSGNTIY
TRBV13 ASSPSGRPDNEQF
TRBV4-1 ASSGREVLETQY
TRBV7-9 ASSSEGQGQETQY
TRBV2 ASRAGGGGETQY
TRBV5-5 ASSLATVNTEAF
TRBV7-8 ASSLFPSNTIY
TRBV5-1 ASSPDRTGFGIVVQY
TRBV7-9 ASSDLGRRETQY
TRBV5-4 ASSLGQGRYEQY
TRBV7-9 ASSLAPGSVMNTEAF
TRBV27 ASSASTGGKTEAF
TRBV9 ASSVVGGEETQY
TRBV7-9 ASSLRQTSSTDTQY
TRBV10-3 AISDRQGAVSEAF
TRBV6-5 ASSPTGDEAF